What follows describes a single T cell receptor beta chain. This specimen comes from a study of blood T cell repertoires in COVID-19. Whole-study context: There were acute and convalescent COVID-19 samples, and they came from the United States, Italy and Spain. T cells, B-cell-depleted T cells, or PBMCs provided the cDNA or gDNA that served as material.

Under the authors' procedure: Amplification of reference gene primers was used by the study to estimate nucleated cell counts. This table comes from immunoSEQ multiplex PCR, and its TCRdb copy is limited to in-frame clones, with some not included. The V and J calls and clone size come from that table; D and trimming were worked out from the DNA. The repertoire consists of 32,000 or so clones, with around nine tenths occurring once and the leading ten covering around 57%. V dropped 6 bases and J dropped 2; count of bases not matched to a gene: 2. The germline V gene has CDR1 LNHDA and CDR2 SQIVND (reference sequence). This CDR3 contains 14 residues.

The source of this sequence is a man aged 65 to 79 with acute or convalescent COVID-19. The chain carries TRBV19 and TRBJ1-4; 8 bases fit TRBD1. The sample comprised peripheral blood. The DNA for the CDR3 is TGTGCCAGTAGGACAGGGGCTACTAATGAAAAACTGTTTTTT. This gives the protein CASRTGATNEKLFF.